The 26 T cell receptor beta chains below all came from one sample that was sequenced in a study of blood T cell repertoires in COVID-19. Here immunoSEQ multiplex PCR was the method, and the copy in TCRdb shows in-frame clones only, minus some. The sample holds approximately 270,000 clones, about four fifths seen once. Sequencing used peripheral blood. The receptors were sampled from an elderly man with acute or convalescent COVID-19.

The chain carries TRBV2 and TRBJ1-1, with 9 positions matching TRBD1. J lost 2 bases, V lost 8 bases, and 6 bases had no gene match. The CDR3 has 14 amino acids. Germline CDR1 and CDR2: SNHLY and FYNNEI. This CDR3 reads CASLDRGINTEAFF. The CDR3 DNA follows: TGTGCCAGCCTGGACAGGGGAATAAACACTGAAGCTTTCTTT.

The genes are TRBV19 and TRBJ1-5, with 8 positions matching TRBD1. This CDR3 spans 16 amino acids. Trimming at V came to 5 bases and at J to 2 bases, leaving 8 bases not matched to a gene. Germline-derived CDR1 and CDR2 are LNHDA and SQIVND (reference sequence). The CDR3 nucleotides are TGTGCCAGTAGTGGTAGGACAGGGCAGGGCAATCAGCCCCAGCATTTT. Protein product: CASSGRTGQGNQPQHF.

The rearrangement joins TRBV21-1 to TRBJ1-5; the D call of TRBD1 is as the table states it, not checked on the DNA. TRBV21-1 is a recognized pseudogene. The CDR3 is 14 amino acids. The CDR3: CASSRDMPNQPQHF. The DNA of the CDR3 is TGTGCCAGCAGCAGGGACATGCCCAATCAGCCCCAGCATTTT.

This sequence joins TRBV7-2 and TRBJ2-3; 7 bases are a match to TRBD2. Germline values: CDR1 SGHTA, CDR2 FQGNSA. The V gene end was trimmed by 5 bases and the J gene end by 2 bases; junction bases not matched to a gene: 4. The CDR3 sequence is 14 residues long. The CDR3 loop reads CASSLSGHTDTQYF. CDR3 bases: TGTGCCAGCAGCCTTAGCGGGCACACAGATACGCAGTATTTT.

The CDR3 nucleotides are TGTGCCACCAGTGAACCCAACAGGGGCGGGACAGATACGCAGTATTTT. It yields the protein CATSEPNRGGTDTQYF. The chain has TRBV24-1 and TRBJ2-3; 7 nucleotides align to TRBD1. The germline CDR1 and CDR2 sequences are KGHDR and SFDVKD. V shed 4 bases and J 3 bases; nucleotides not matched to a gene: 9. The CDR3 contains 16 residues.

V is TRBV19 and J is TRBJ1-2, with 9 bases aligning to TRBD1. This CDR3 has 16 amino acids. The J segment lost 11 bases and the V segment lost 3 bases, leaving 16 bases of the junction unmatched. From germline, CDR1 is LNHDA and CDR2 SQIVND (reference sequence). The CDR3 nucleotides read TGTGCCAGTAGTATCAACCGGGACAGGGAATTACGACGGTACACCTTC. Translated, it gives CASSINRDRELRRYTF.

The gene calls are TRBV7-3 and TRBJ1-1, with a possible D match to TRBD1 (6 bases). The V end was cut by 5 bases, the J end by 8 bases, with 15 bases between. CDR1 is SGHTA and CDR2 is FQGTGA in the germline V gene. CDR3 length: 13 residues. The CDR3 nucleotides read TGTGCCAGCAGCCTTCGCAGGGGAGACGAAGCTTTCTTT. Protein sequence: CASSLRRGDEAFF.

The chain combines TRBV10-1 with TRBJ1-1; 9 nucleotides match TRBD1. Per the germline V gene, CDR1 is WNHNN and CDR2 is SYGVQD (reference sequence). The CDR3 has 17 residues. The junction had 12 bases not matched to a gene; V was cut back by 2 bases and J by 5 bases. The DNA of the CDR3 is TGCGCCAGCAGTGAGCCCAACAACAGGGGGCCAGGGACTGAAGCTTTCTTT. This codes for CASSEPNNRGPGTEAFF.

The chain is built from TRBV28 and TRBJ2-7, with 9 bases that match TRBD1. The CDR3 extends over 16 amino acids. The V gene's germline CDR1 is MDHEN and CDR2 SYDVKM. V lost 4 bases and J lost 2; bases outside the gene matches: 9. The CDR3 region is CASSSPGTGNPYEQYF. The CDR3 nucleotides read TGTGCCAGCAGTTCCCCCGGGACAGGGAACCCCTACGAGCAGTACTTC.

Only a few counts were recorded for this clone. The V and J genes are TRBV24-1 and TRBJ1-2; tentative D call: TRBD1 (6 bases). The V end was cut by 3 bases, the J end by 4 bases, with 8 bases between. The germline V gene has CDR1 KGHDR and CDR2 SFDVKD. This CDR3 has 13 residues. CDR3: CATSDPGAYGYTF. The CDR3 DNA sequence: TGTGCCACCAGTGATCCAGGGGCCTATGGCTACACCTTC.

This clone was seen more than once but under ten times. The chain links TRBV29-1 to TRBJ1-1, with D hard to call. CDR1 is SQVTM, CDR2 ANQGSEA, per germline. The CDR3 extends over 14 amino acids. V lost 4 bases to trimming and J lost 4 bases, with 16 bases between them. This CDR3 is CSVVSRDRSTEAFF. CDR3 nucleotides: TGCAGCGTTGTTTCGCGGGATCGGAGCACTGAAGCTTTCTTT.

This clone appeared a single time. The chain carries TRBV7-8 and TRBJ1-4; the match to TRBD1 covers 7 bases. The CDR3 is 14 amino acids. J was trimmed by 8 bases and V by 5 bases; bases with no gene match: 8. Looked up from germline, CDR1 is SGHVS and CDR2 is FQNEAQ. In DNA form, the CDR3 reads TGTGCCAGCAGCATGGGACAGCGAGAGGAAAAACTGTTTTTT. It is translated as CASSMGQREEKLFF.

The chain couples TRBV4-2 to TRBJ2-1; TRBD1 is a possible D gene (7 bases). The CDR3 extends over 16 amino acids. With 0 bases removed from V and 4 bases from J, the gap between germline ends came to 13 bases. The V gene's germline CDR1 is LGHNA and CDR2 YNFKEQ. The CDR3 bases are TGTGCCAGCAGCCAAGATCAGGGGGGCCAGTACAATGAGCAGTTCTTC. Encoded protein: CASSQDQGGQYNEQFF.

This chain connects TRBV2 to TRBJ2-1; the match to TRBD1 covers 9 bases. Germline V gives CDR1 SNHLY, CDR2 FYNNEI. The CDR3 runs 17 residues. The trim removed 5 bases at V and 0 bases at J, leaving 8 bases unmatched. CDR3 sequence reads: CASSTTTGGSSYNEQFF. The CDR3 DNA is TGTGCCAGCAGTACCACGACAGGGGGAAGCTCCTACAATGAGCAGTTCTTC.

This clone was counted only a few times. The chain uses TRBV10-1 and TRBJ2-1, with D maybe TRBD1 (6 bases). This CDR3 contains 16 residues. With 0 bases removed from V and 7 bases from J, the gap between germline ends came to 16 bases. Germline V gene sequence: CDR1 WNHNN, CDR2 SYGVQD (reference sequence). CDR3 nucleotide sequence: TGCGCCAGCAGTGAGTCCTACCGACAGGTCCTTAATGAGCAGTTCTTC. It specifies CASSESYRQVLNEQFF.

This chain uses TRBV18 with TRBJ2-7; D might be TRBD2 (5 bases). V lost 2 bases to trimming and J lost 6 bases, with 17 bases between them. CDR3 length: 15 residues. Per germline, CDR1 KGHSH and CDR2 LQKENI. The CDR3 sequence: CASSPILGRSVEQYF. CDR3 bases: TGTGCCAGCTCACCAATACTAGGCAGGAGTGTCGAGCAGTACTTC.

CDR3 sequence (DNA): TGTGCCAGCAGGACGACAGGGAACTCGTACGAGCAGTACTTC. It encodes CASRTTGNSYEQYF. The chain combines TRBV6-5 with TRBJ2-7; 7 positions agree with TRBD1. With V trimmed by 6 bases and J by 4 bases, 9 bases remained unmatched. This CDR3 comprises 14 residues. The germline V gene has CDR1 MNHEY and CDR2 SVGAGI.

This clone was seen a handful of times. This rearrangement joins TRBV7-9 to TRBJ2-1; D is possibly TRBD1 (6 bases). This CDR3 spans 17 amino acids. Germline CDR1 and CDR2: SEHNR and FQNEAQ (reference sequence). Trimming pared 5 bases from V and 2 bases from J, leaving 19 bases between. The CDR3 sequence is CASSPNTGKFTYNEQFF. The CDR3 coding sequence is TGTGCCAGCAGCCCAAATACAGGGAAATTCACCTACAATGAGCAGTTCTTC.

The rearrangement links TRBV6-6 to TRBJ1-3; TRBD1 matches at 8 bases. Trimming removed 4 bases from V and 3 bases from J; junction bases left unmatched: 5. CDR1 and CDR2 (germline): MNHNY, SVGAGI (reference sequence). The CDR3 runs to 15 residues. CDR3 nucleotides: TGTGCCAGCAGTTCCTCCGGACAGGGTGGAAACACCATATATTTT. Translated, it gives CASSSSGQGGNTIYF.

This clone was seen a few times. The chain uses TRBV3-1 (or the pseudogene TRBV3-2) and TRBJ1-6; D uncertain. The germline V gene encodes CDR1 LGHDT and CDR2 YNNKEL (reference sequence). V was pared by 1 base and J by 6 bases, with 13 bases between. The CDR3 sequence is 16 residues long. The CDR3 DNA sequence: TGTGCCAGCAGCCAAGGGAGCGGCTCCCCTAATTCACCCCTCCACTTT. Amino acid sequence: CASSQGSGSPNSPLHF.

The CDR3 region is CASSLYMEHYHQPQHF. DNA of the CDR3: TGTGCCAGCAGTTTATATATGGAACACTACCATCAGCCCCAGCATTTT. The chain combines TRBV28 with TRBJ1-5; D gene uncertain. Germline assignment: CDR1 MDHEN and CDR2 SYDVKM. The ends were cut back, 1 base at V and 5 bases at J, with 15 bases in the middle. The length of the CDR3 is 16 residues.

The CDR3 is CASGSWDFESQFF. The CDR3 DNA sequence: TGTGCTAGTGGTTCCTGGGACTTCGAATCCCAGTTCTTC. This rearrangement joins TRBV12-5 to TRBJ2-1, with a possible D match to TRBD2 (6 bases). In germline, CDR1 is LGHNT, CDR2 FRNRAP. V was cut by 4 bases and J by 13 bases, with 17 bases left in between. The CDR3 loop spans 13 amino acids.

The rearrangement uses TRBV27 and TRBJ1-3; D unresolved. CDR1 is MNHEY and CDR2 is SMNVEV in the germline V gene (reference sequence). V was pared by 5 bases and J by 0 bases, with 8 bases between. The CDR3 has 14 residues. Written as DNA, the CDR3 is TGTGCCAGCAGTCCAGGAACCTCTGGAAACACCATATATTTT. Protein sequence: CASSPGTSGNTIYF.

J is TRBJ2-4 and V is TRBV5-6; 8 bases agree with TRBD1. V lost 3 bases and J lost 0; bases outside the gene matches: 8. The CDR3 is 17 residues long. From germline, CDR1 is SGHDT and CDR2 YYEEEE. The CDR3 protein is CASSWGTGSLAKNIQYF. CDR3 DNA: TGTGCCAGCAGCTGGGGGACAGGATCCTTAGCCAAAAACATTCAGTACTTC.

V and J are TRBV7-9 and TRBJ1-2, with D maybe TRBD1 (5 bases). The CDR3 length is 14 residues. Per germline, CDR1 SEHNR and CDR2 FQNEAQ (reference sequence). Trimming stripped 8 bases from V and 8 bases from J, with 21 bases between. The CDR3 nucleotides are TGTGCCAGCCTCCTAAGCGGGACGGCCGGGGGCTACACCTTC. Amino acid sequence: CASLLSGTAGGYTF.

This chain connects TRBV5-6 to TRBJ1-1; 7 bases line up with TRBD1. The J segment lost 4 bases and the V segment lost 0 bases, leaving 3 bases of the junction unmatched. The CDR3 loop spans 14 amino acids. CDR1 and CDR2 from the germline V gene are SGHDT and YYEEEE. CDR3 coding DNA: TGTGCCAGCAGCTTGGGGCAGGGGGGCACTGAAGCTTTCTTT. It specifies CASSLGQGGTEAFF.